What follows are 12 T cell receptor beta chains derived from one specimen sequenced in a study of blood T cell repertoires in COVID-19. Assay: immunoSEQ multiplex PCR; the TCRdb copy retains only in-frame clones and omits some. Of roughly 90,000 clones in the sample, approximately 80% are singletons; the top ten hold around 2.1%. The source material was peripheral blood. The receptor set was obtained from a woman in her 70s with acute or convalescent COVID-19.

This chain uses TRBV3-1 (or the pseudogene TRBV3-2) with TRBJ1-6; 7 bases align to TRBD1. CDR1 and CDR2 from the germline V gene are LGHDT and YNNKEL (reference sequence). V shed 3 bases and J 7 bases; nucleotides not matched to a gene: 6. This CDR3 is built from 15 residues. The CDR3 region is CASSQLTGQNSPLHF. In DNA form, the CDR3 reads TGTGCCAGCAGCCAGCTGACAGGGCAGAATTCACCCCTCCACTTT.

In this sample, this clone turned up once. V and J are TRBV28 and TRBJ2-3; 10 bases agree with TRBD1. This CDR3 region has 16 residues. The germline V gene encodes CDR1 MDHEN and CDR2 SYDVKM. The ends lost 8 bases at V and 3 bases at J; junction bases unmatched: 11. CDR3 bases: TGTGCCAGCGGGCCCGGGACAGGGGTTATGACAGATACGCAGTATTTT. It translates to CASGPGTGVMTDTQYF.

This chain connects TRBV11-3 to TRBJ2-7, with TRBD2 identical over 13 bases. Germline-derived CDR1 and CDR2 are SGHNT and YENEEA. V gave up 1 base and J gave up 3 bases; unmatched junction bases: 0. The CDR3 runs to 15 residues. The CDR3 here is CASSLGLAGGYEQYF. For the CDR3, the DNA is TGTGCCAGCAGCTTAGGACTAGCGGGGGGCTACGAGCAGTACTTC.

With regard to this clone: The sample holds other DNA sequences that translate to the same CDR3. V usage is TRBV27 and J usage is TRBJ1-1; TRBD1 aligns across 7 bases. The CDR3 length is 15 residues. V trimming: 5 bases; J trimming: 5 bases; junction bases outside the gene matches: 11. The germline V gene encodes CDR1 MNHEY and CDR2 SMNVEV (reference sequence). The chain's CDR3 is CASSLRQGSGTEAFF. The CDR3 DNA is TGTGCCAGCAGTCTACGACAGGGATCTGGAACTGAAGCTTTCTTT.

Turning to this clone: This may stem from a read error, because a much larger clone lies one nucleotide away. The CDR3 loop is CASSPSSDRGYDYTF. Here the CDR3 DNA reads TGCGCCAGCAGCCCTAGCTCTGACAGGGGCTATGACTACACCTTC. V usage is TRBV5-1 and J usage is TRBJ1-2; 8 nucleotides agree with TRBD1. Germline assignment: CDR1 SGHRS and CDR2 YFSETQ. The length of the CDR3 is 15 residues.

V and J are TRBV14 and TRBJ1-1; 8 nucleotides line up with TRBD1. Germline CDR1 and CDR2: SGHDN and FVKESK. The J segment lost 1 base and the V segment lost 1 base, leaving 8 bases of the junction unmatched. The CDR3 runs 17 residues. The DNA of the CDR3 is TGTGCCAGCAGCCAAGGGCTAAACAGGGGGGGGAACACTGAAGCTTTCTTT. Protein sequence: CASSQGLNRGGNTEAFF.

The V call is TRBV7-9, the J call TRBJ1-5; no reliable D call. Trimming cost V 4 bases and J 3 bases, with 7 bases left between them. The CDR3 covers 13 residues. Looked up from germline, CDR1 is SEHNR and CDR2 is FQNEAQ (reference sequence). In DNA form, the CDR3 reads TGTGCCAGCAGCTCCGGGGACAATCAGCCCCAGCATTTT. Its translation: CASSSGDNQPQHF.

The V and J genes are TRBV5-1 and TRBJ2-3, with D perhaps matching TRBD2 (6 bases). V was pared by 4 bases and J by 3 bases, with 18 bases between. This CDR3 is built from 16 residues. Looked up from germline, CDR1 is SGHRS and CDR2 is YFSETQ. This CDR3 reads CASSPGGGARTDTQYF. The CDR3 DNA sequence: TGCGCCAGCAGCCCGGGCGGCGGGGCCCGGACAGATACGCAGTATTTT.

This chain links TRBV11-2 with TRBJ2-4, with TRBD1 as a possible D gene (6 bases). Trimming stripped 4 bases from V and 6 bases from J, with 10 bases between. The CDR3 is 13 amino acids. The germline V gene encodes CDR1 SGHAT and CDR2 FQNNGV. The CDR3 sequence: CASSWSRGNIQYF. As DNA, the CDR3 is TGTGCCAGCAGCTGGAGCAGGGGAAACATTCAGTACTTC.

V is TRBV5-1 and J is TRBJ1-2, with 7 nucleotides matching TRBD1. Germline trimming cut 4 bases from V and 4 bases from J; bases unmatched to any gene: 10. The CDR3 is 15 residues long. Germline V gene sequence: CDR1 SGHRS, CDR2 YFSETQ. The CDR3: CASSTGQAPAYGYTF. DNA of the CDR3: TGCGCCAGCAGCACCGGACAGGCCCCCGCCTATGGCTACACCTTC.

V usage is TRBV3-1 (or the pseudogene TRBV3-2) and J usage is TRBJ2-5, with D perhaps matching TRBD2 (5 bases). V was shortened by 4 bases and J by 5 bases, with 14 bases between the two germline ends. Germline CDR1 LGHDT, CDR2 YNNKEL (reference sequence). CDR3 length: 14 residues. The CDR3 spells CASSPLGRAETQYF. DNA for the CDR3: TGTGCCAGCAGCCCTCTGGGGAGAGCTGAGACCCAGTACTTC.

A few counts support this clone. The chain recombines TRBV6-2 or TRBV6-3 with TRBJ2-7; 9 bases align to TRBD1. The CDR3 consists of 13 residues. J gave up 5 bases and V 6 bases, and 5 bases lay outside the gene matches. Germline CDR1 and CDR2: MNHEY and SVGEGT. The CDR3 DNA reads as TGTGCCAGCAGCAATAACAGGGGGCACGAGCAGTACTTC. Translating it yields CASSNNRGHEQYF.